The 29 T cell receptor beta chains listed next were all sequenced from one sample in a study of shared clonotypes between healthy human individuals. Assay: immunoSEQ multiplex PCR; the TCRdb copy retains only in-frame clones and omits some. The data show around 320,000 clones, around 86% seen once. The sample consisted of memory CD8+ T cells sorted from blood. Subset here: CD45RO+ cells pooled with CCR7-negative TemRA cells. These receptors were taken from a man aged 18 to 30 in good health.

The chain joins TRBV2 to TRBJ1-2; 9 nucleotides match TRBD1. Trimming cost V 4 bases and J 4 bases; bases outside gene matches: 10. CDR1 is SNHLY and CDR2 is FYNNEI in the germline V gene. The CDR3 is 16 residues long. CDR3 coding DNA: TGTGCCAGCAGTGGATCAACCTGGACAGGGGCCTATGGCTACACCTTC. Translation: CASSGSTWTGAYGYTF. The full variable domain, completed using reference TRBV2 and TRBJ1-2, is EPEVTQTPSHQVTQMGQEVILRCVPISNHLYFYWYRQILGQKVEFLVSFYNNEISEKSEIFDDQFSVERPDGSNFTLKIRSTKLEDSAMYFCASSGSTWTGAYGYTFGSGTRLTVV.

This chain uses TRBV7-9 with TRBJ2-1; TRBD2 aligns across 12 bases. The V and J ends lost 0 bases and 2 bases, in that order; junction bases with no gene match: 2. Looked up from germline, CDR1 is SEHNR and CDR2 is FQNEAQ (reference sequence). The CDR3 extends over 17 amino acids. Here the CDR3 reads CASSLASSGRAYNEQFF. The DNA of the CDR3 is TGTGCCAGCAGCTTAGCCTCTAGCGGGAGGGCCTACAATGAGCAGTTCTTC.

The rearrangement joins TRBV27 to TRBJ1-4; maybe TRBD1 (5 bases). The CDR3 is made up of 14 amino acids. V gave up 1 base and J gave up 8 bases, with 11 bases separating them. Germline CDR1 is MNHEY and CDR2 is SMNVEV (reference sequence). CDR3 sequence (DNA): TGTGCCAGCAGTTTATTAGGACCAGGGGAAAAACTGTTTTTT. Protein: CASSLLGPGEKLFF.

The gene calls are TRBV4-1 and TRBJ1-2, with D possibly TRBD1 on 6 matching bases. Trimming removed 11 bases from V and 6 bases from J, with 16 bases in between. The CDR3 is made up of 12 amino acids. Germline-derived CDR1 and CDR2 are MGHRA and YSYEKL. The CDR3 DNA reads TGCGCCGGGTTTGGGGGGGCGGATGGCTACACCTTC. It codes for CAGFGGADGYTF.

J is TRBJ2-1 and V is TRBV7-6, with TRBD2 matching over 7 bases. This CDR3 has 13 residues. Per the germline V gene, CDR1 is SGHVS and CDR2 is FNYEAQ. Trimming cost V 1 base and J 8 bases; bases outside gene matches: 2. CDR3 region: CASSLGGRDEQFF. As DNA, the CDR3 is TGTGCCAGCAGCTTAGGTGGGAGGGATGAGCAGTTCTTC.

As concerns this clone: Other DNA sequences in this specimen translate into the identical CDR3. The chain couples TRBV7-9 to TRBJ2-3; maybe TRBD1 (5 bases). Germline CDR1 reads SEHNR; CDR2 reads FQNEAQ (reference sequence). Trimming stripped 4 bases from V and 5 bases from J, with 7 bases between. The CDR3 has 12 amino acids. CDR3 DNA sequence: TGTGCCAGCAGCTCCCAGGGAGATACGCAGTATTTT. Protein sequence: CASSSQGDTQYF.

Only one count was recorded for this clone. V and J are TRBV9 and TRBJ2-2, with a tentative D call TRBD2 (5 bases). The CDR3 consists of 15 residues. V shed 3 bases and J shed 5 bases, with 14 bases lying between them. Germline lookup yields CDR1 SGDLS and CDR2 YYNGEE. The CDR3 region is CASSDDAGWTGELFF. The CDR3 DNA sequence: TGTGCCAGCAGCGATGATGCGGGTTGGACCGGGGAGCTGTTTTTT.

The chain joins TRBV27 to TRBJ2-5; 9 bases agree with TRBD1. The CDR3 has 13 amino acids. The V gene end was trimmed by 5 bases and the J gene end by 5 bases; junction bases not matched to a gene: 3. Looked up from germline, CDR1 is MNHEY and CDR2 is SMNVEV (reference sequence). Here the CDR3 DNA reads TGTGCCAGCAGTCCAGGACAGGGGGAGACCCAGTACTTC. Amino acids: CASSPGQGETQYF.

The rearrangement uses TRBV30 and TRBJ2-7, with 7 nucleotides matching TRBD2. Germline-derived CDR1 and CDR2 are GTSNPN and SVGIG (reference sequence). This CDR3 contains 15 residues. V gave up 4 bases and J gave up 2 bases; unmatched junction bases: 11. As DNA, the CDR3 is TGTGCCTGGATGGTTCCCGGGGAGGGCCCCTACGAGCAGTACTTC. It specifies CAWMVPGEGPYEQYF.

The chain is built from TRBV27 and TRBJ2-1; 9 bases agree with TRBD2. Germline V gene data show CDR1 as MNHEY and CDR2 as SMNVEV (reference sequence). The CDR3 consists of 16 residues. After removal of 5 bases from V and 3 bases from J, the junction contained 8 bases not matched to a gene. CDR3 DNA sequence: TGTGCCAGCAGTCTCCAGACTAGCGGACTCTACAATGAGCAGTTCTTC. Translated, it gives CASSLQTSGLYNEQFF.

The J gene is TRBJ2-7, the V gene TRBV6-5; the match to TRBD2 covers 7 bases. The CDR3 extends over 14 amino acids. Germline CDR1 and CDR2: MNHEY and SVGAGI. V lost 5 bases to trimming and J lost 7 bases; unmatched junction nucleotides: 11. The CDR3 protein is CASSPGGQVGEQYF. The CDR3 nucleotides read TGTGCCAGCAGTCCGGGGGGTCAAGTTGGTGAGCAGTACTTC.

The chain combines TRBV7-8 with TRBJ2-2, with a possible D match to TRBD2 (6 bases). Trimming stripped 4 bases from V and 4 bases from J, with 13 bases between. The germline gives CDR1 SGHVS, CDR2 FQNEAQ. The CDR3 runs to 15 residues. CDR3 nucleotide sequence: TGTGCCAGCAGCTCCTACGAGGGAGGCACCGGGGAGCTGTTTTTT. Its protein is CASSSYEGGTGELFF.

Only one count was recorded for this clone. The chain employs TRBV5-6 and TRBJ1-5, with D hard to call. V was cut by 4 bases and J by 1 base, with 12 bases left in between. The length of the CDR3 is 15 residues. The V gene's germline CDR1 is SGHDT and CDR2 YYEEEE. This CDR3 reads CASSQFDASNQPQHF. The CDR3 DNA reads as TGTGCCAGCAGCCAATTTGATGCAAGCAATCAGCCCCAGCATTTT.

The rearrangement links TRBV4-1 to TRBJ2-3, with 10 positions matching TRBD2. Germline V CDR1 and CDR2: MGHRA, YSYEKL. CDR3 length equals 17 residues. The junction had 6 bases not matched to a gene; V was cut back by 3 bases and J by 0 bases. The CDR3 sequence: CASSHFPGLASTDTQYF. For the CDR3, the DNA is TGCGCCAGCAGCCATTTTCCGGGACTAGCGAGCACAGATACGCAGTATTTT.

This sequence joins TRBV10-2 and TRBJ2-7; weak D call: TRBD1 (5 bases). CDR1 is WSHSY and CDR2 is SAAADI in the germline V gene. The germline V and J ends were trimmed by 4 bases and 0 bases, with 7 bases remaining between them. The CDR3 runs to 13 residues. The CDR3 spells CASSVGASYEQYF. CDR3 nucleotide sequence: TGCGCCAGCAGTGTAGGGGCCTCCTACGAGCAGTACTTC.

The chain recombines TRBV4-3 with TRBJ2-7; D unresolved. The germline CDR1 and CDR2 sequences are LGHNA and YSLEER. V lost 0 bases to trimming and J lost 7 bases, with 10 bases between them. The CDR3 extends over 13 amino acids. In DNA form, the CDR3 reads TGCGCCAGCAGCCAAGATCGGGCAGCAGAGCAGTACTTC. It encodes CASSQDRAAEQYF.

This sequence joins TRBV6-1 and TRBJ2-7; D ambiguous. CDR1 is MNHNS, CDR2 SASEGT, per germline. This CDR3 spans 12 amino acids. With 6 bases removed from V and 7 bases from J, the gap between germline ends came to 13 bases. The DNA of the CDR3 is TGTGCCAGCAGCTCCGTACAAAGGGAGCAGTACTTC. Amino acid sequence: CASSSVQREQYF.

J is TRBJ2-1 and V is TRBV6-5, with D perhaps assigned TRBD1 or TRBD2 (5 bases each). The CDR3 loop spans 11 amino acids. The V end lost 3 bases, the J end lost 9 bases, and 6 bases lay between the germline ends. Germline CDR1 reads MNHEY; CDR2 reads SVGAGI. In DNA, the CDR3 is TGTGCCAGCAGTTATGGGACTGAGCAGTTCTTC. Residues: CASSYGTEQFF.

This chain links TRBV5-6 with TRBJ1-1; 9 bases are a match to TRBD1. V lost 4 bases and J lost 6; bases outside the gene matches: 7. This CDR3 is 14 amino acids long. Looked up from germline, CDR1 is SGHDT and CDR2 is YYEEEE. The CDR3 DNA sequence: TGTGCCAGCAGCCCCGGACAGGGGTTTCCTGAAGCTTTCTTT. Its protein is CASSPGQGFPEAFF.

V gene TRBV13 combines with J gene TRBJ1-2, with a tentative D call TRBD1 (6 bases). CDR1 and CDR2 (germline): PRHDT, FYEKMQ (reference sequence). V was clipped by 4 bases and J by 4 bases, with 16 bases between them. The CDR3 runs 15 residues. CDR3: CASSWSEGVPYGYTF. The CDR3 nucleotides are TGTGCCAGCAGCTGGAGCGAGGGGGTGCCCTATGGCTACACCTTC.

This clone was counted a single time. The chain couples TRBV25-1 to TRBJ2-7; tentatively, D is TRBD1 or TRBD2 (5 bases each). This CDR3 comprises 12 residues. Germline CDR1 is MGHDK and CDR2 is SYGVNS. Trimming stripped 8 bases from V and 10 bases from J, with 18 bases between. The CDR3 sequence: CASGPTRGPQYF. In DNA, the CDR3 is TGTGCCAGCGGGCCGACGAGGGGTCCCCAGTACTTC.

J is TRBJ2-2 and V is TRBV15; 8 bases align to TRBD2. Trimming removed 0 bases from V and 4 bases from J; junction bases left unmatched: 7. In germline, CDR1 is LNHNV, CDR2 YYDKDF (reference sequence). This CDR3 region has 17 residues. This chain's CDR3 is CATSRDREGDFTGELFF. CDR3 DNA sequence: TGTGCCACCAGCAGAGATCGGGAGGGAGATTTCACCGGGGAGCTGTTTTTT.

For the CDR3, the DNA is TGTGCCAGCAGCTCGCTGACAGGGATTGGGGCAGATACGCAGTATTTT. This codes for CASSSLTGIGADTQYF. The rearrangement uses TRBV5-4 and TRBJ2-3; 7 positions match TRBD1. Germline V lookup: CDR1 SGHNT, CDR2 YYREEE (reference sequence). The CDR3 runs 16 residues. The V gene end was trimmed by 3 bases and the J gene end by 4 bases; junction bases not matched to a gene: 11.

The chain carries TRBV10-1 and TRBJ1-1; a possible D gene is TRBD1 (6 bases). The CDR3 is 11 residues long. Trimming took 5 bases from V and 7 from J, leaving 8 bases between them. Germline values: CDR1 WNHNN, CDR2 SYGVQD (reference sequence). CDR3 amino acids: CASSTGFEAFF. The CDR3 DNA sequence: TGCGCCAGCAGTACAGGGTTTGAAGCTTTCTTT.

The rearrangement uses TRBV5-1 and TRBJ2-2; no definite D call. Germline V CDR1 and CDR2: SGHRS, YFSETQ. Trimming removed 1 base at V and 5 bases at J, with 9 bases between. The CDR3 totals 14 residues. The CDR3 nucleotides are TGCGCCAGCAGCTTGTGGGCAGGTACCGGGGAGCTGTTTTTT. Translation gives CASSLWAGTGELFF. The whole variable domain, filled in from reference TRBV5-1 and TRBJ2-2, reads KAGVTQTPRYLIKTRGQQVTLSCSPISGHRSVSWYQQTPGQGLQFLFEYFSETQRNKGNFPGRFSGRQFSNSRSEMNVSTLELGDSALYLCASSLWAGTGELFFGEGSRLTVL.

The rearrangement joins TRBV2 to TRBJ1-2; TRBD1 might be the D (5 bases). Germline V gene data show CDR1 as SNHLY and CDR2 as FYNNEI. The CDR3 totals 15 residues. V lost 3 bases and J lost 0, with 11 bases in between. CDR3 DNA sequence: TGTGCCAGCAGTGACGCCAGCAGGGCTAACTATGGCTACACCTTC. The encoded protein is CASSDASRANYGYTF.

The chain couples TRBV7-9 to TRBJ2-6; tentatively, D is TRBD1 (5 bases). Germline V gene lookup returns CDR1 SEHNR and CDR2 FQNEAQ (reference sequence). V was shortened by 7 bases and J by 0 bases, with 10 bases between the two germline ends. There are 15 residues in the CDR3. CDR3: CASIDRTSGANVLTF. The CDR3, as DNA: TGTGCCAGCATCGACAGAACCTCTGGGGCCAACGTCCTGACTTTC.

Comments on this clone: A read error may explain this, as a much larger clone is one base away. The CDR3 loop reads CASSLGRTYEQYF. CDR3 DNA sequence: TGTGCCAGCAGCCTGGGACGGACCTACGAGCAGTACTTC. The rearrangement links TRBV13 to TRBJ2-7; D assignment may be TRBD1 or TRBD2 (5 bases each). In germline, CDR1 is PRHDT, CDR2 FYEKMQ (reference sequence). V lost 5 bases and J 2 bases, leaving 10 bases between the germline ends. CDR3 size: 13 residues.

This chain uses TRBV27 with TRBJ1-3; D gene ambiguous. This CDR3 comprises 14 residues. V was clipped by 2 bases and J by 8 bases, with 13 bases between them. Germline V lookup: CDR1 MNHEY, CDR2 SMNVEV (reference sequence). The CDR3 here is CASSLNPSWDTIYF. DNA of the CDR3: TGTGCCAGCAGTTTAAACCCCAGTTGGGACACCATATATTTT.